The 7 T cell receptor beta chains below were found in one sample sequenced in a study of resident and recirculating memory T cells in vitiligo. The repertoire was sequenced with immunoSEQ multiplex PCR; TCRdb's copy has only in-frame clones and lacks some. Among about 42,000 clones listed, 80% to 95% were seen once. The sequenced material came from blood. The receptor source for this set is a male donor with vitiligo.

V and J are TRBV27 and TRBJ2-7; the match to TRBD1 covers 7 bases. Germline-derived CDR1 and CDR2 are MNHEY and SMNVEV (reference sequence). The ends lost 4 bases at V and 1 base at J; junction bases unmatched: 4. The CDR3 consists of 14 residues. The CDR3 DNA is TGTGCCAGCAGTTCGGTGGGACAGTCCTACGAGCAGTACTTC. This codes for CASSSVGQSYEQYF.

The CDR3 DNA follows: TGTGCCAGCAGTCGACGAAGGGGGACGGCGAGCTCCTACAATGAGCAGTTCTTC. As protein: CASSRRRGTASSYNEQFF. The chain couples TRBV7-2 to TRBJ2-1; perhaps TRBD1 as D (6 bases). Per germline, CDR1 SGHTA and CDR2 FQGNSA. V lost 6 bases, J lost 0 bases, and 21 bases lay in between. The CDR3 loop spans 18 amino acids.

The rearrangement uses TRBV7-2 and TRBJ1-4; TRBD1 is a possible D gene (6 bases). This CDR3 contains 14 residues. V lost 5 bases, J lost 8 bases, and 15 bases lay in between. CDR1 is SGHTA and CDR2 is FQGNSA in the germline V gene. The CDR3 nucleotides read TGTGCCAGCAGCCTAAGGGGGGGCTACGAAAAACTGTTTTTT. As protein: CASSLRGGYEKLFF.

CDR3 in amino acids: CASSRTGGEAFF. Here the CDR3 DNA reads TGTGCCAGCAGCCGGACAGGGGGCGAAGCTTTCTTT. This chain joins TRBV11-3 and TRBJ1-1; 11 bases align to TRBD1. The CDR3 totals 12 residues. CDR1 and CDR2 (germline): SGHNT, YENEEA. The ends lost 5 bases at V and 8 bases at J; junction bases unmatched: 1.

This clone is a singleton in its sample. This chain uses TRBV7-2 with TRBJ2-7; 11 nucleotides match TRBD1. J was trimmed by 7 bases and V by 1 base; bases with no gene match: 6. The CDR3 is 15 residues long. Germline V gives CDR1 SGHTA, CDR2 FQGNSA. This chain's CDR3 is CASSLDRTGGGEQYF. CDR3 DNA: TGTGCCAGCAGCTTAGACCGGACAGGGGGCGGTGAGCAGTACTTC. The full variable domain, with the rest looked up from reference TRBV7-2 and TRBJ2-7, is GAGVSQSPSNKVTEKGKDVELRCDPISGHTALYWYRQSLGQGLEFLIYFQGNSAPDKSGLPSDRFSAERTGGSVSTLTIQRTQQEDSAVYLCASSLDRTGGGEQYFGPGTRLTVT.

J is TRBJ2-4 and V is TRBV4-1; no clear D. Trimming pared 1 base from V and 6 bases from J, leaving 10 bases between. Per the germline V gene, CDR1 is MGHRA and CDR2 is YSYEKL. There are 14 residues in the CDR3. For the CDR3, the DNA is TGCGCCAGCAGCCAAGGTCCGGCAGGAAACATTCAGTACTTC. It translates to CASSQGPAGNIQYF.

The chain recombines TRBV5-6 with TRBJ2-7; TRBD1 matches at 9 bases. CDR1 SGHDT and CDR2 YYEEEE come from the germline V gene. With V trimmed by 3 bases and J by 5 bases, 6 bases remained unmatched. The CDR3 consists of 14 residues. CDR3: CASSWGQGGDEQYF. Written as DNA, the CDR3 is TGTGCCAGCAGCTGGGGACAGGGTGGCGACGAGCAGTACTTC.